This T cell receptor (beta chain) was profiled in a study of control samples from healthy donors and cancer patients. Measured with immunoSEQ multiplex PCR; TCRdb has only the in-frame clones, and not every one. The top ten clones hold about 5.6% of a sample with about 150,000 clones, 94% of them seen once. The CDR3 contains 16 residues. With 0 bases clipped from V and 3 bases from J, the junction kept 8 bases outside the gene matches. CDR1 and CDR2 from the germline V gene are MNHNS and SASEGT. The sequence derives from a man in his forties in good health. The sequencing sample was made of blood. The chain uses TRBV6-1 and TRBJ2-7; TRBD1 agrees at 7 bases. CDR3 nucleotides: TGTGCCAGCAGTGAAGCAGGGGGCGCGGCTGTCTACGAGCAGTACTTC. Translation gives CASSEAGGAAVYEQYF.